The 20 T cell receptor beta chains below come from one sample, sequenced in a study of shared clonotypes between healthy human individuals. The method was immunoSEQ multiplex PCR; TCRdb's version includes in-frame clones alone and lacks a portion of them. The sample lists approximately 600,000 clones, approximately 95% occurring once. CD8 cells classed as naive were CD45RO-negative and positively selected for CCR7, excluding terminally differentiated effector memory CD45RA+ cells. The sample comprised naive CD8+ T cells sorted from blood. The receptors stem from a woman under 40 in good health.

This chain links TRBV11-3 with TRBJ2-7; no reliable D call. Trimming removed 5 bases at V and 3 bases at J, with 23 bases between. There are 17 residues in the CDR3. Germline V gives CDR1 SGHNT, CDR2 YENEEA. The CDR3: CASSPGSLYGADYEQYF. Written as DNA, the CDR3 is TGTGCCAGCAGCCCAGGTTCTTTGTATGGTGCAGACTACGAGCAGTACTTC.

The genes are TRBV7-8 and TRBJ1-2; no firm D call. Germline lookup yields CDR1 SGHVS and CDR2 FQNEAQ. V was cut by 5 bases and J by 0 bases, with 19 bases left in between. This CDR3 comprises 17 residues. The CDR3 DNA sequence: TGTGCCAGCAGCCGAACCAAGGCCCCCCCGCCTAACTATGGCTACACCTTC. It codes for CASSRTKAPPPNYGYTF.

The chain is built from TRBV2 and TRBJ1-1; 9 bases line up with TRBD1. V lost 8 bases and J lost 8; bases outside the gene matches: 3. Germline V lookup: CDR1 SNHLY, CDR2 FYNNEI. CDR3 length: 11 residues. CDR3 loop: CASGQGTEAFF. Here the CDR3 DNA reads TGTGCCAGCGGACAGGGGACCGAAGCTTTCTTT.

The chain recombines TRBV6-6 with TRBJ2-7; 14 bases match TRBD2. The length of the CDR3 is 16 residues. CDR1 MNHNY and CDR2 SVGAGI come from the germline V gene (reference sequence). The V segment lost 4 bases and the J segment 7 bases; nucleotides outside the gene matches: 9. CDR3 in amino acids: CASSSISRTSGGEQYF. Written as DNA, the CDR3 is TGTGCCAGCAGTTCCATCTCCAGGACTAGCGGGGGGGAGCAGTACTTC.

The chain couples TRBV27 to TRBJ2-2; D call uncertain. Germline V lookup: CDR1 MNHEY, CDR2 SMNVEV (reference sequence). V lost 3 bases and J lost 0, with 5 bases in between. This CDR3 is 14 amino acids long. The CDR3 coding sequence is TGTGCCAGCAGTTTGATCCCGAACACCGGGGAGCTGTTTTTT. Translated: CASSLIPNTGELFF.

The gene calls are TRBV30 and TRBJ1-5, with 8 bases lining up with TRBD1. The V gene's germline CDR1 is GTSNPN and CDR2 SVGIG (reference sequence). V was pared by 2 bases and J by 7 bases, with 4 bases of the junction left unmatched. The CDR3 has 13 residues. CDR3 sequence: CAWSSGGGQPQHF. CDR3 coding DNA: TGTGCCTGGAGTTCAGGGGGCGGGCAGCCCCAGCATTTT.

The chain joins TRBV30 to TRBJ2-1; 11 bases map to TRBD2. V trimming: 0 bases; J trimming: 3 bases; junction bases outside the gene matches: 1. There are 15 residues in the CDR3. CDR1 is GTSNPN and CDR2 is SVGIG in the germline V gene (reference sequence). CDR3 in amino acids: CAWSVLAGVYNEQFF. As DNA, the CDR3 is TGTGCCTGGAGTGTACTAGCGGGAGTCTACAATGAGCAGTTCTTC. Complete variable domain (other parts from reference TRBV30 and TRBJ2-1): SQTIHQWPATLVQPVGSPLSLECTVEGTSNPNLYWYRQAAGRGLQLLFYSVGIGQISSEVPQNLSASRPQDRQFILSSKKLLLSDSGFYLCAWSVLAGVYNEQFFGPGTRLTVL.

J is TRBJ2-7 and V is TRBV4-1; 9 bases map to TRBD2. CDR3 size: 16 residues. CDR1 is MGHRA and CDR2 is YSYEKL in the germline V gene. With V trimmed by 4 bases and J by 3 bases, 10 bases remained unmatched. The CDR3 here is CASSLDSASGVYEQYF. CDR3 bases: TGCGCCAGCAGCCTCGACAGTGCTAGCGGGGTCTACGAGCAGTACTTC.

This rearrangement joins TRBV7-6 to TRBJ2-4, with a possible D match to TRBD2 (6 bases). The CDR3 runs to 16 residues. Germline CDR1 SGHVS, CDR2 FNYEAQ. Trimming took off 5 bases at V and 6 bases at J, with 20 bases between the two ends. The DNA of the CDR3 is TGTGCCAGCAGCCCTTCGCCGGGGGATCGGGGAAACATTCAGTACTTC. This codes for CASSPSPGDRGNIQYF.

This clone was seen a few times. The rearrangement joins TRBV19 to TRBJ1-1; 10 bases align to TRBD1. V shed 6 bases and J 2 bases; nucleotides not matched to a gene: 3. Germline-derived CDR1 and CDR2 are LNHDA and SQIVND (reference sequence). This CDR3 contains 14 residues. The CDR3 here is CASRDRGGNTEAFF. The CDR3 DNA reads TGTGCCAGTAGGGACAGGGGGGGAAACACTGAAGCTTTCTTT.

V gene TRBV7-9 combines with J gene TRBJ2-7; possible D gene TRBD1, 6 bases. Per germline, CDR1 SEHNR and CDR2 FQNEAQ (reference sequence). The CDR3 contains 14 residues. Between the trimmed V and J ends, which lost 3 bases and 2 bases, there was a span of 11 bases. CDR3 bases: TGTGCCAGCAGCTTGACCGGGACACCCTACGAGCAGTACTTC. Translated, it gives CASSLTGTPYEQYF.

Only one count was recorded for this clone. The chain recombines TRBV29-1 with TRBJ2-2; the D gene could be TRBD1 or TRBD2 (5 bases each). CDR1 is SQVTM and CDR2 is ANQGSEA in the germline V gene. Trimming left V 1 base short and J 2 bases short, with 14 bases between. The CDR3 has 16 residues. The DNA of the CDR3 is TGCAGCGTTGAAGCTACCCAGAGGGGCAACACCGGGGAGCTGTTTTTT. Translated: CSVEATQRGNTGELFF.

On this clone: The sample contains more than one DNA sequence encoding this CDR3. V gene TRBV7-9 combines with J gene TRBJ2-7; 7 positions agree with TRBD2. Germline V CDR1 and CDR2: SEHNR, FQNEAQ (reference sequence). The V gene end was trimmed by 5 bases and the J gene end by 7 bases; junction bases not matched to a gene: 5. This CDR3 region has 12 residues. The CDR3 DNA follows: TGTGCCAGCAGCGGGGGACTACCGGAGCAGTACTTC. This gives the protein CASSGGLPEQYF.

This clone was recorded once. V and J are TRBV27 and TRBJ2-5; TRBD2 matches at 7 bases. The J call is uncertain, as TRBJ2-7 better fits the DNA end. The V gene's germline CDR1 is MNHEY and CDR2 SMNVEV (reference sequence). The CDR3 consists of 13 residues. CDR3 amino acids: CASSLGRAYEQYF. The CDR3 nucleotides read TGTGCCAGCAGTTTAGGGAGGGCCTACGAGCAGTACTTC.

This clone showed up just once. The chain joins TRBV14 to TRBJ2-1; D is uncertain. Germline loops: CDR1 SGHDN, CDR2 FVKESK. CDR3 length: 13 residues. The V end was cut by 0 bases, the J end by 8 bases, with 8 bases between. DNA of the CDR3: TGTGCCAGCAGCCAAGATGGGGTCCATGAGCAGTTCTTC. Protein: CASSQDGVHEQFF.

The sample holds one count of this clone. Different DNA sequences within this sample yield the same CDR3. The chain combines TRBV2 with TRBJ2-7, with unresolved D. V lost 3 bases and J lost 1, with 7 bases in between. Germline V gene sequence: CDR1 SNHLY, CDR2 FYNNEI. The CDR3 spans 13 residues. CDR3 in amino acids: CASSDGVSYEQYF. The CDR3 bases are TGTGCCAGCAGTGACGGCGTATCCTACGAGCAGTACTTC. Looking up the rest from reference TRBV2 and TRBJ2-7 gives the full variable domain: EPEVTQTPSHQVTQMGQEVILRCVPISNHLYFYWYRQILGQKVEFLVSFYNNEISEKSEIFDDQFSVERPDGSNFTLKIRSTKLEDSAMYFCASSDGVSYEQYFGPGTRLTVT.

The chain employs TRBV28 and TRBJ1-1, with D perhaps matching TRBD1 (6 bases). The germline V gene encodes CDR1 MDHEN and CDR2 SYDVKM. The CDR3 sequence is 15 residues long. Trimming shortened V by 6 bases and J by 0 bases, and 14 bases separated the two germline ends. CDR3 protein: CASRLQGTLNTEAFF. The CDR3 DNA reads TGTGCCAGCAGGCTACAGGGAACCTTGAACACTGAAGCTTTCTTT.

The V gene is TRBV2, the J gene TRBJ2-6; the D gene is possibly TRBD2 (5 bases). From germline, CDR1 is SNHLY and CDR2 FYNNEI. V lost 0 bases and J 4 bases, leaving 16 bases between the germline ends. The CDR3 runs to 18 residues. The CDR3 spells CASSEAVEAYLGANVLTF. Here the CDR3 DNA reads TGTGCCAGCAGTGAAGCGGTGGAGGCCTACCTAGGGGCCAACGTCCTGACTTTC.

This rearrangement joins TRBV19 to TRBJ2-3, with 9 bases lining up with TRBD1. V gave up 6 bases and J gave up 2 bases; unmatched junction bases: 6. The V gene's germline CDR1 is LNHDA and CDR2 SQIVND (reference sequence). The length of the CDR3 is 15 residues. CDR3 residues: CASREDRGFTDTQYF. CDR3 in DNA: TGTGCCAGTAGGGAAGACAGGGGGTTCACAGATACGCAGTATTTT.

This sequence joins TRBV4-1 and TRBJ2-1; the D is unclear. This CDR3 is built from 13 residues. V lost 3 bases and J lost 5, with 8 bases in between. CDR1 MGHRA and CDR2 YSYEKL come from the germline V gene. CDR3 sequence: CASSHVPDNEQFF. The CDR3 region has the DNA TGCGCCAGCAGCCATGTTCCTGACAATGAGCAGTTCTTC.